This T cell receptor (beta chain) was observed in a study of T-cell reconstitution after alpha-beta-depleted transplantation in children (dated by TCRdb to between 2015 and 2016). A note on the overall study: The study quantitatively tracked T-cell immune reconstitution after TCRalphabeta/CD19-depleted allogeneic hematopoietic cell transplantation in children using TCR repertoire profiling.

This clonotype was seen many times. Its antigen is unknown. One base away there is no much larger clone; base qualities are not given. Library preparation used PCR. Instrument on record: Illumina HiSeq 2500. TCR library preparation used molecular barcoding, with unique molecular identifiers applied to normalize quantification of the TCRbeta repertoire. In TCRdb, the public reads were trimmed at Q25 with fastp and aligned with MiXCR, with productive beta chains retained. All rows with the same CDR3 protein become a single entry with the most common DNA and genes. The sample table holds 250,000 to 350,000 distinct CDR3 sequences, of which nearly 10% were seen once. In total, the top ten clones hold around 10% of the sample. The CDR3, cysteine through phenylalanine, is 15 amino acids long. Of all the DNA, just the CDR3 is kept, 45 bases in frame from base 1. The germline V gene yields MNHEY for CDR1 and SVGAGI for CDR2. Trimming at the junction amounts to 2 bases on V and 2 bases on J, and the germline ends lie 13 bases apart.

The sequencing here drew on PBMCs from the stem cell graft donor, taken from the stem cell graft. The rearranged chain carries TRBV6-5 and TRBJ2-7; too little of a D gene remains to name it. The origin of this receptor is a human donor who donated a stem cell graft to a child with SCID. The bases read TGTGCCAGCAGTTACGTGGCAGCGCCGGCCTACGAGCAGTACTTC. It encodes CASSYVAAPAYEQYF.